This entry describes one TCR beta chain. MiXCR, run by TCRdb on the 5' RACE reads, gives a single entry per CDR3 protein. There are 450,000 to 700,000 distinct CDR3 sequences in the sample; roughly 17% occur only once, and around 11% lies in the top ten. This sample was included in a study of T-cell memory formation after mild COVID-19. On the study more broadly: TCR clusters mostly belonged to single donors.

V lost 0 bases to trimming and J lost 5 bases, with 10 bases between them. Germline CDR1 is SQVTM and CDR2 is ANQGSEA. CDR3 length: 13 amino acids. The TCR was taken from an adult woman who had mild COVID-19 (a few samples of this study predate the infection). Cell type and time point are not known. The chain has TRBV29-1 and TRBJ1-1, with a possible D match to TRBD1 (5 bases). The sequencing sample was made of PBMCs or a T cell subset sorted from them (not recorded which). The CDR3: CSVEDRRGTEAFF. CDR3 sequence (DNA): TGCAGCGTTGAAGATCGTCGGGGGACTGAAGCTTTCTTT.